This T cell receptor (beta chain) was sequenced in a study of T cell repertoires in cytomegalovirus infection. Broader study findings: The ex vivo response showed dominance by HLA-C-restricted CMV-specific TCR beta clonotypes.

As regards this clonotype: Antigen specificity is unknown.

Germline CDR1 and CDR2: SGHDT and YYEEEE. The CDR3 is 17 amino acids. V lost 3 bases and J lost 1, with 18 bases in between. MiXCR, run by TCRdb on the reads, gives a single entry per CDR3 protein. The table lists about 600,000 distinct CDR3 sequences, roughly 24% of them singletons. The sequence was obtained from a human donor in good health (CMV status not recorded). Some clones in this sample may be carry-over from other donors' samples. Specimen: CD8+ T cells from PBMCs. The J gene is TRBJ2-3, the V gene TRBV5-6, with D possibly being TRBD1 (6 bases). The DNA for the CDR3 is TGTGCCAGCAGCTCAAAATTTACCAGACAGGGCACAGATACGCAGTATTTT. Residues: CASSSKFTRQGTDTQYF.